The 9 T cell receptor beta chains below all came from one sample that was sequenced in a study of T cell responses to AZD1222 COVID-19 vaccine. The table came from immunoSEQ multiplex PCR; TCRdb's copy has only in-frame clones and leaves some out. The table has fewer than 120,000 clones, around 81% seen once. Sequencing used peripheral blood, obtained on day 0 of AZD1222 vaccination. These receptors were obtained from an adult in good health.

A remark on this clone: The junction and the germline gene differ at one end; a read error may be behind it. The chain combines TRBV28 with TRBJ2-7, with D perhaps matching TRBD1 or TRBD2 (5 bases each). Germline-derived CDR1 and CDR2 are MDHEN and SYDVKM. The length of the CDR3 is 15 residues. CDR3 nucleotides: TGTGCCAGCACCTTGGCAGGGAGCAGCTCCTGCGAGCAGTACTTC. Its protein product is CASTLAGSSSCEQYF.

The chain uses TRBV5-6 and TRBJ1-3; D is unclear. CDR3 length: 14 amino acids. V was clipped by 3 bases and J by 4 bases, with 11 bases between them. Per the germline V gene, CDR1 is SGHDT and CDR2 is YYEEEE. CDR3 sequence (DNA): TGTGCCAGCAGCTCAAGCCCGGGGGGAAACACCATATATTTT. Amino acid sequence: CASSSSPGGNTIYF.

This chain joins TRBV7-9 and TRBJ1-2; D is perhaps TRBD1 (5 bases). The germline V gene encodes CDR1 SEHNR and CDR2 FQNEAQ (reference sequence). The CDR3 runs 16 residues. Between the trimmed V and J ends, which lost 1 base and 0 bases, there was a span of 12 bases. CDR3 region: CASSLEGAGANYGYTF. In DNA form, the CDR3 reads TGTGCCAGCAGCTTAGAAGGGGCCGGTGCTAACTATGGCTACACCTTC.

The chain links TRBV27 to TRBJ2-1; TRBD2 aligns across 9 bases. CDR1 and CDR2 (germline): MNHEY, SMNVEV (reference sequence). Trimming removed 3 bases from V and 8 bases from J; junction bases left unmatched: 2. The CDR3 runs 13 residues. CDR3 amino acids: CASSLREGDEQFF. The CDR3 region has the DNA TGTGCCAGCAGTTTGCGGGAGGGGGATGAGCAGTTCTTC.

The chain couples TRBV30 to TRBJ1-5; D may be TRBD1 (6 bases). The CDR3 length is 16 residues. The germline V gene has CDR1 GTSNPN and CDR2 SVGIG (reference sequence). V was trimmed by 2 bases and J by 6 bases, leaving 20 bases between them. CDR3 DNA: TGTGCCTGGAGTTACGGGTGGCAGGGGAAGGTTCAGCCCCAGCATTTT. It yields the protein CAWSYGWQGKVQPQHF.

V is TRBV3-1 (or the pseudogene TRBV3-2) and J is TRBJ2-7; D is ambiguous. CDR3 length equals 12 residues. Trimming pared 3 bases from V and 2 bases from J, leaving 5 bases between. CDR1 and CDR2 (germline): LGHDT, YNNKEL (reference sequence). Here the CDR3 DNA reads TGTGCCAGCAGCCAGACGACCTACGAGCAGTACTTC. The encoded protein is CASSQTTYEQYF.

The V gene is TRBV24-1, the J gene TRBJ2-4, with 11 bases identical to TRBD1. CDR1 and CDR2 (germline): KGHDR, SFDVKD. The CDR3 is 15 residues long. V was clipped by 3 bases and J by 8 bases; unmatched bases: 5. DNA of the CDR3: TGTGCCACCAGTGATAGGACAGGGGGCGCAGACATTCAGTACTTC. It encodes CATSDRTGGADIQYF.

The chain uses TRBV7-8 and TRBJ1-4, with a possible D match to TRBD1 (5 bases). Germline-derived CDR1 and CDR2 are SGHVS and FQNEAQ. The CDR3 has 16 amino acids. V was shortened by 2 bases and J by 0 bases, with 10 bases between the two germline ends. The DNA for the CDR3 is TGTGCCAGCAGCTTATCGGGGCATACAACTAATGAAAAACTGTTTTTT. This sequence encodes CASSLSGHTTNEKLFF.

Remarks on this clone: One end of the junction is discordant with germline, which a read error may explain. The chain is built from TRBV19 and TRBJ1-3; D uncertain. Germline loops: CDR1 LNHDA, CDR2 SQIVND (reference sequence). CDR3 length equals 15 residues. The CDR3 loop is CTSSVEGISGNTIYF. CDR3 in DNA: TGTACCAGTAGTGTCGAAGGGATCTCTGGAAACACCATATATTTT.